This is a list of T cell receptor beta chains from one sample in a study of spatial heterogeneity in lung cancer. TCRdb ran MiXCR on the 5' RACE reads and lists one entry per CDR3 protein. Altogether 10,000 to 12,000 distinct CDR3 sequences are present, around 9.3% being singletons, with the ten largest covering 20% to 30%. The sample consisted of PBMCs, taken at surgery. These receptors were collected from a male donor with early-stage non-small cell lung cancer. Both conserved end residues are part of each CDR3. A D gene is named only where the DNA matches it firmly. Clone size is given for some rows only: seen once, a few or many times, or a class if the clone is expanded.

d_call	v_call	clone_size	j_call	cdr3_aa	cdr3_nt
-	TRBV7-2	many	TRBJ2-2	CASSLAIQGGTGELFF	TGTGCCAGCAGCTTAGCTATCCAGGGGGGGACCGGGGAGCTGTTTTTT
TRBD2	TRBV19	many	TRBJ2-3	CASRWRGVGTDTQYF	TGTGCCAGTAGATGGCGGGGGGTCGGCACAGATACGCAGTATTTT
TRBD2	TRBV7-7	many	TRBJ2-2	CASSGGPNTGELFF	TGTGCTAGCAGCGGGGGTCCGAACACCGGGGAGCTGTTTTTT
-	TRBV28	many	TRBJ2-7	CASSLWTEAYEQYF	TGTGCCAGCAGTTTGTGGACAGAGGCCTACGAGCAGTACTTC
-	TRBV7-2	many	TRBJ2-1	CASSAWSQTAYNEQFF	TGTGCCAGCAGCGCCTGGTCCCAGACTGCTTACAATGAGCAGTTCTTC
-	TRBV6-1	many	TRBJ2-2	CASDLPAANTGELFF	TGTGCCAGCGACCTCCCGGCCGCGAACACCGGGGAGCTGTTTTTT
-	TRBV2	-	TRBJ2-1	CASSDEGRNVLVDNEQFF	TGTGCCAGCAGTGATGAGGGGAGGAATGTCCTTGTAGACAATGAGCAGTTCTTC
-	TRBV5-4	many	TRBJ2-2	CASSGAYRDGNTGELFF	TGTGCCAGCAGCGGAGCTTATCGGGACGGTAACACCGGGGAGCTGTTTTTT
TRBD1	TRBV7-2	many	TRBJ1-2	CASSPARGRYTF	TGTGCCAGCAGCCCCGCCAGGGGGCGCTACACCTTC
-	TRBV5-6	many	TRBJ2-3	CASSLAAWTRSTDTQYF	TGTGCCAGCAGCTTGGCGGCCTGGACACGTAGCACAGATACGCAGTATTTT
TRBD2	TRBV11-1	many	TRBJ2-7	CASSLEGGKTYEQYF	TGTGCCAGCAGCTTAGAGGGAGGGAAGACCTACGAGCAGTACTTC
TRBD1	TRBV20-1	medium-sized	TRBJ2-5	CSALTGGVETQYF	TGCAGTGCTTTGACAGGGGGCGTTGAGACCCAGTACTTC
TRBD1	TRBV5-5	many	TRBJ1-5	CASSLRTGDQPQHF	TGTGCCAGCAGCCTCCGGACAGGGGACCAGCCCCAGCATTTT
-	TRBV5-1	few	TRBJ1-2	CASSFGQQTNYGYTF	TGCGCCAGCAGCTTTGGACAGCAGACTAACTATGGCTACACCTTC
TRBD2	TRBV20-1	-	TRBJ2-1	CSAREDSGRVSSYNEQFF	TGCAGTGCACGGGAGGACAGCGGGAGGGTGAGCTCCTACAATGAGCAGTTCTTC
-	TRBV20-1	-	TRBJ2-7	CSARDVLAVGSYEQYF	TGCAGTGCTAGAGATGTATTAGCGGTGGGCTCCTACGAGCAGTACTTC
TRBD1	TRBV29-1	many	TRBJ2-2	CSVRTGLETGELFF	TGCAGCGTTAGGACAGGGTTGGAAACCGGGGAGCTGTTTTTT
-	TRBV11-2	few	TRBJ2-2	CASSLGTGELFF	TGTGCCAGCAGCTTAGGCACCGGGGAGCTGTTTTTT
-	TRBV7-2	many	TRBJ1-6	CASSLFRTEQNSPLHF	TGTGCCAGCAGCTTATTCCGGACAGAACAGAATTCACCCCTCCACTTT
-	TRBV18	-	TRBJ1-1	CASSPDETRGAFF	TGTGCCAGCTCACCAGATGAGACAAGAGGAGCTTTCTTT
TRBD2	TRBV6-2/TRBV6-3	many	TRBJ2-2	CASSPGLAGAIVTGELFF	TGTGCCAGCAGTCCGGGACTAGCGGGGGCCATTGTCACCGGGGAGCTGTTTTTT
TRBD1	TRBV20-1	many	TRBJ2-3	CSAKGDRGTTDTQYF	TGCAGTGCTAAGGGGGACAGGGGGACCACAGATACGCAGTATTTT
TRBD1	TRBV9	-	TRBJ2-1	CASSSTGVAGNEQFF	TGTGCCAGCAGCTCCACAGGGGTGGCGGGCAATGAGCAGTTCTTC
-	TRBV12-3/TRBV12-4	-	TRBJ2-2	CKIGGSNTGELFF	TGTAAGATTGGGGGTTCGAACACCGGGGAGCTGTTTTTT
-	TRBV6-2/TRBV6-3	many	TRBJ2-4	CASSYSGVIAKNIQYF	TGTGCCAGCAGTTACTCGGGTGTAATAGCCAAAAACATTCAGTACTTC
-	TRBV6-5	many	TRBJ2-2	CASSYALTNTGELFF	TGTGCCAGCAGCTACGCGCTAACGAACACCGGGGAGCTGTTTTTT
TRBD1	TRBV13	many	TRBJ1-1	CASSRTGVNTEAFF	TGTGCCAGCAGCCGGACAGGGGTGAACACTGAAGCTTTCTTT
-	TRBV6-6	many	TRBJ2-1	CASSTRRSNEQFF	TGTGCCAGCAGTACTCGTCGGTCCAATGAGCAGTTCTTC
TRBD2	TRBV7-2	many	TRBJ2-7	CASSFGGGAGEQYF	TGTGCCAGCAGCTTCGGCGGGGGGGCCGGAGAGCAGTACTTC
-	TRBV18	medium-sized	TRBJ2-1	CASSPSGANEQFF	TGTGCCAGCTCACCTTCGGGGGCTAATGAGCAGTTCTTC
-	TRBV5-1	many	TRBJ2-2	CASSPKGTNTGELFF	TGCGCCAGCAGCCCTAAGGGAACAAACACCGGGGAGCTGTTTTTT
TRBD2	TRBV4-3	many	TRBJ2-3	CASSQVYLAGFRDTQYF	TGCGCCAGCAGCCAAGTTTACCTAGCGGGGTTTAGAGATACGCAGTATTTT
TRBD2	TRBV27	many	TRBJ2-5	CASSYTSGGGLETQYF	TGTGCCAGCAGTTATACTAGCGGGGGGGGCCTAGAGACCCAGTACTTC
-	TRBV6-4	-	TRBJ2-3	CASSDSWSQSTDTQYF	TGTGCCAGCAGTGACTCTTGGAGTCAGAGCACAGATACGCAGTATTTT
-	TRBV7-2	many	TRBJ2-7	CASSLGLHYEQYF	TGTGCCAGCAGCTTAGGACTACATTACGAGCAGTACTTC
-	TRBV24-1	many	TRBJ2-5	CATSELDRGTQYF	TGTGCCACCAGTGAACTGGACCGAGGGACCCAGTACTTC
-	TRBV25-1	-	TRBJ2-1	CASSAFTGTSSRNEQFF	TGTGCCAGCAGTGCGTTCACAGGGACGTCCTCGCGGAATGAGCAGTTCTTC
TRBD1	TRBV6-6	-	TRBJ2-3	CASSSGTGFSDTQYF	TGTGCCAGCAGTTCCGGGACAGGGTTTTCAGATACGCAGTATTTT
-	TRBV29-1	medium-sized	TRBJ2-2	CSVALRFNTGELFF	TGCAGCGTTGCCCTCAGGTTCAACACCGGGGAGCTGTTTTTT
-	TRBV6-2/TRBV6-3	few	TRBJ1-5	CASSLGADNQPQHF	TGTGCCAGCAGTCTTGGGGCCGACAATCAGCCCCAGCATTTT
-	TRBV2	many	TRBJ1-5	CASRSQAGGWEPQHF	TGTGCCAGCAGGTCCCAGGCGGGGGGCTGGGAGCCCCAGCATTTT
-	TRBV23-1	many	TRBJ2-7	CASSPGTANSYEQYF	TGCGCCAGCAGTCCGGGGACCGCGAACTCCTACGAGCAGTACTTC
-	TRBV11-2	many	TRBJ2-4	CASSTGRGIGGSVGTKNIQYF	TGTGCCAGCAGCACGGGGCGTGGAATTGGGGGATCGGTCGGGACCAAAAACATTCAGTACTTC
TRBD1	TRBV28	medium-sized	TRBJ1-4	CASSLGTGGKGEKLFF	TGTGCCAGCAGTTTAGGAACAGGGGGCAAGGGTGAAAAACTGTTTTTT
-	TRBV30	many	TRBJ2-5	CAWRADPGGTQYF	TGTGCCTGGAGGGCGGACCCAGGAGGGACCCAGTACTTC